Below, 22 T cell receptor beta chains from the same sample are listed, as sequenced in a study of blood T cell repertoires in COVID-19. TCRdb's copy holds only in-frame clones and misses some; the assay was immunoSEQ multiplex PCR. The sample lists under 75,000 clones; around 85% were seen once. Sequenced sample: peripheral blood. These receptors all come from a woman in her 70s with acute or convalescent COVID-19.

The rearrangement uses TRBV6-5 and TRBJ1-1; no definite D call. V shed 4 bases and J shed 4 bases, with 10 bases lying between them. Germline-derived CDR1 and CDR2 are MNHEY and SVGAGI. The CDR3 covers 13 residues. In DNA form, the CDR3 reads TGTGCCAGCAGTTCAGCAGGCACCACTGAAGCTTTCTTT. It codes for CASSSAGTTEAFF.

This clone occurred a few times. The genes are TRBV19 and TRBJ1-1; D is uncertain. Trimming pared 5 bases from V and 0 bases from J, leaving 13 bases between. Germline CDR1 reads LNHDA; CDR2 reads SQIVND (reference sequence). The CDR3 consists of 15 residues. The CDR3 sequence is CASSYSLQVNTEAFF. The CDR3 DNA sequence: TGTGCCAGTAGTTACTCCCTCCAGGTGAACACTGAAGCTTTCTTT.

V gene TRBV29-1 combines with J gene TRBJ2-3, with no clear D. The germline V gene encodes CDR1 SQVTM and CDR2 ANQGSEA. CDR3 length: 13 residues. Trimming pared 3 bases from V and 2 bases from J, leaving 9 bases between. The DNA for the CDR3 is TGCAGCGTTGATATCCAGGACACAGATACGCAGTATTTT. Protein product: CSVDIQDTDTQYF.

The chain joins TRBV5-4 to TRBJ2-5; 8 nucleotides align to TRBD2. The CDR3 has 18 residues. In germline, CDR1 is SGHNT, CDR2 YYREEE (reference sequence). Trimming cost V 0 bases and J 5 bases; bases outside gene matches: 15. CDR3 sequence reads: CASSLGVTSVGMGETQYF. The CDR3 DNA is TGTGCCAGCAGCTTGGGTGTGACTAGCGTGGGGATGGGGGAGACCCAGTACTTC.

The rearrangement links TRBV30 to TRBJ2-5; 8 bases align to TRBD2. Unmatched junction bases numbered 9, after V lost 1 base and J lost 5 bases. CDR1 is GTSNPN and CDR2 is SVGIG in the germline V gene (reference sequence). This CDR3 has 15 residues. The CDR3 nucleotides are TGTGCCTGGAGTGAGGGGACTAGGGTTCAGGAGACCCAGTACTTC. Its translation is CAWSEGTRVQETQYF.

CDR3 sequence (DNA): TGTGCCAGTAGTCCAGGGGAGAACATTCAGTACTTC. This translates into CASSPGENIQYF. The V call is TRBV19, the J call TRBJ2-4; weak D call: TRBD1 (6 bases). V lost 5 bases to trimming and J lost 7 bases, with 9 bases between them. The germline V gene encodes CDR1 LNHDA and CDR2 SQIVND (reference sequence). The CDR3 contains 12 residues.

V gene TRBV9 combines with J gene TRBJ2-5; 8 positions match TRBD2. After removal of 3 bases from V and 1 base from J, the junction contained 8 bases not matched to a gene. The CDR3 is 16 amino acids. CDR1 is SGDLS, CDR2 YYNGEE, per germline. The CDR3 is CASSAGVRGGQETQYF. The CDR3 coding sequence is TGTGCCAGCAGCGCTGGAGTCCGGGGGGGCCAAGAGACCCAGTACTTC.

This clone came up a few times. V gene TRBV21-1 combines with J gene TRBJ1-4. TRBV21-1 is a documented pseudogene. The CDR3 totals 18 residues. The CDR3 DNA sequence: TGTGCCAGCAGCAAAGGTGGGGCGGGACGACCGTACCGTGAAAAACTGTTTTTT. This codes for CASSKGGAGRPYREKLFF.

This clone was found once. The J gene is TRBJ1-1, the V gene TRBV2; D remains ambiguous. The CDR3 runs 13 residues. The germline V and J ends were trimmed by 5 bases and 7 bases, with 14 bases remaining between them. CDR1 is SNHLY and CDR2 is FYNNEI in the germline V gene. CDR3 protein: CASSQRHGLEAFF. CDR3 nucleotides: TGTGCCAGCAGTCAAAGGCACGGACTTGAAGCTTTCTTT.

The chain joins TRBV7-9 to TRBJ2-2; possible D gene TRBD1, 6 bases. Germline assignment: CDR1 SEHNR and CDR2 FQNEAQ (reference sequence). The CDR3 is 17 residues long. Trimming took off 1 base at V and 5 bases at J, with 17 bases between the two ends. CDR3 region: CASSLVDRSKGTGELFF. The CDR3 DNA sequence: TGTGCCAGCAGCTTAGTCGACAGGTCGAAGGGAACCGGGGAGCTGTTTTTT.

The chain is built from TRBV10-3 and TRBJ1-2; D gene uncertain. This CDR3 comprises 13 residues. Trimming shortened V by 5 bases and J by 4 bases, and 11 bases separated the two germline ends. Looked up from germline, CDR1 is ENHRY and CDR2 is SYGVKD. In nucleotides, the CDR3 is TGTGCCATCAGTAATCAGACAATCTATGGCTACACCTTC. Protein sequence: CAISNQTIYGYTF.

V and J are TRBV10-2 and TRBJ1-1; D unclear. CDR1 WSHSY and CDR2 SAAADI come from the germline V gene. CDR3 length: 15 residues. With 5 bases removed from V and 5 bases from J, the gap between germline ends came to 18 bases. The chain's CDR3 is CASSSLSPSGTEAFF. CDR3 sequence (DNA): TGCGCCAGCAGTTCGTTGTCCCCCTCGGGGACTGAAGCTTTCTTT.

The chain employs TRBV7-6 and TRBJ2-7; TRBD1 matches at 10 bases. This CDR3 is 13 amino acids long. Looked up from germline, CDR1 is SGHVS and CDR2 is FNYEAQ. The junction had 1 base not matched to a gene; V was cut back by 3 bases and J by 5 bases. As DNA, the CDR3 is TGTGCCAGCAGCTTGGGACAGGGGAACGAGCAGTACTTC. This sequence encodes CASSLGQGNEQYF. The full variable domain, rest sourced from reference TRBV7-6 and TRBJ2-7, is GAGVSQSPRYKVTKRGQDVALRCDPISGHVSLYWYRQALGQGPEFLTYFNYEAQQDKSGLPNDRFSAERPEGSISTLTIQRTEQRDSAMYRCASSLGQGNEQYFGPGTRLTVT.

This chain joins TRBV30 and TRBJ2-7; tentatively, D is TRBD1 (5 bases). Between the trimmed V and J ends, which lost 5 bases and 5 bases, there was a span of 16 bases. This CDR3 has 13 amino acids. Germline V gene sequence: CDR1 GTSNPN, CDR2 SVGIG (reference sequence). The CDR3 is CAWAVDNRHEQYF. CDR3 in DNA: TGTGCCTGGGCAGTGGACAACCGCCACGAGCAGTACTTC. The complete variable domain, with remaining parts taken from reference TRBV30 and TRBJ2-7, reads SQTIHQWPATLVQPVGSPLSLECTVEGTSNPNLYWYRQAAGRGLQLLFYSVGIGQISSEVPQNLSASRPQDRQFILSSKKLLLSDSGFYLCAWAVDNRHEQYFGPGTRLTVT.

The chain carries TRBV27 and TRBJ1-6; the match to TRBD1 covers 8 bases. The ends lost 7 bases at V and 2 bases at J; junction bases unmatched: 7. Germline CDR1 is MNHEY and CDR2 is SMNVEV (reference sequence). The CDR3 consists of 16 residues. The DNA of the CDR3 is TGTGCCAGCAAAAAAGAACAGGGGGCCTATAATTCACCCCTCCACTTT. As protein: CASKKEQGAYNSPLHF.

Within the sample, this clone is medium-sized. The chain couples TRBV6-2 or TRBV6-3 to TRBJ1-2; 7 bases fit TRBD1. The V and J ends lost 0 bases and 6 bases, in that order; junction bases with no gene match: 4. The CDR3 runs 14 residues. CDR1 MNHEY and CDR2 SVGEGT come from the germline V gene. The CDR3 bases are TGTGCCAGCAGTTACTCGAGGCAGGGGGATGGCTACACCTTC. Amino acid sequence: CASSYSRQGDGYTF.

This clone was counted between two and nine times. The chain combines TRBV7-3 with TRBJ2-1; 12 bases line up with TRBD2. V shed 5 bases and J 8 bases; nucleotides not matched to a gene: 13. Germline assignment: CDR1 SGHTA and CDR2 FQGTGA. This CDR3 region has 17 residues. The CDR3 bases are TGTGCCAGCAGCCCATCTAGCGGGGGGGCGGTTTGGGATGAGCAGTTCTTC. Encoded protein: CASSPSSGGAVWDEQFF.

The rearrangement uses TRBV6-6 and TRBJ1-4; 7 nucleotides align to TRBD1. Germline CDR1 reads MNHNY; CDR2 reads SVGAGI (reference sequence). V was clipped by 9 bases and J by 6 bases; unmatched bases: 10. There are 14 residues in the CDR3. The CDR3: CASRDSPKDEKLFF. CDR3 coding DNA: TGTGCCAGTCGGGACAGCCCAAAGGATGAAAAACTGTTTTTT.

The genes are TRBV18 and TRBJ2-1; 7 nucleotides line up with TRBD1. This CDR3 spans 12 amino acids. J gave up 15 bases and V 5 bases, and 10 bases lay outside the gene matches. CDR1 and CDR2 from the germline V gene are KGHSH and LQKENI. The CDR3 DNA is TGTGCCAGCTCAGAGCGTAGGGGGCTCGGGTTCTTC. Protein product: CASSERRGLGFF.

J is TRBJ1-2 and V is TRBV7-2; possible D gene TRBD1, 5 bases. This CDR3 is built from 14 residues. V was trimmed by 5 bases and J by 4 bases, leaving 14 bases between them. In germline, CDR1 is SGHTA, CDR2 FQGNSA. CDR3: CASSITSTGYGYTF. The CDR3 region has the DNA TGTGCCAGCAGCATTACCTCCACAGGCTATGGCTACACCTTC.

The chain employs TRBV12-3 or TRBV12-4 and TRBJ2-7; 8 bases are shared with TRBD1. V was pared by 6 bases and J by 4 bases, with 5 bases of the junction left unmatched. The CDR3 extends over 13 amino acids. The CDR3 is CASRPTGVYEQYF. Written as DNA, the CDR3 is TGTGCCAGCAGACCGACAGGGGTGTACGAGCAGTACTTC.

The V and J genes are TRBV2 and TRBJ1-5, with TRBD1 as a possible D gene (6 bases). The germline V gene encodes CDR1 SNHLY and CDR2 FYNNEI. Trimming took 6 bases from V and 6 from J, leaving 15 bases between them. The CDR3 has 14 residues. CDR3 protein: CASRGPQGGQPQHF. In DNA form, the CDR3 reads TGTGCCAGCAGGGGGCCACAGGGTGGTCAGCCCCAGCATTTT.